This T cell receptor (beta chain) was found in a study of cytomegalovirus exposure and HLA in healthy donors. Study observations and caveats: There were reportedly fewer N-insertions in an Asian-associated ancestry cluster than the approximately 670-donor mean, in a later analysis. CMV serostatus was the only recorded immune exposure for donors.

A note on this clone: Its antigen remains unidentified.

It was with 60 Vbeta and 13 Jbeta primers that the PCR ran. Only in-frame clones appear in the TCRdb table, and some are missing; sequencing was by immunoSEQ multiplex PCR. The repertoire table contains 55,000 to 75,000 clones. This CDR3 comprises 14 residues. V lost 7 bases, J lost 5 bases, and 7 bases stayed unmatched. CDR1 and CDR2 from the germline V gene are KGHSH and LQKENI. The sample comprised PBMCs. The receptor comes from a male donor in good health and CMV-seronegative. The gene calls are TRBV18 and TRBJ1-1; TRBD1 matches 10 bases. CDR3: CASFPGQGKTEAFF. CDR3 DNA sequence: TGTGCCAGCTTCCCGGGACAGGGGAAAACTGAAGCTTTCTTT.